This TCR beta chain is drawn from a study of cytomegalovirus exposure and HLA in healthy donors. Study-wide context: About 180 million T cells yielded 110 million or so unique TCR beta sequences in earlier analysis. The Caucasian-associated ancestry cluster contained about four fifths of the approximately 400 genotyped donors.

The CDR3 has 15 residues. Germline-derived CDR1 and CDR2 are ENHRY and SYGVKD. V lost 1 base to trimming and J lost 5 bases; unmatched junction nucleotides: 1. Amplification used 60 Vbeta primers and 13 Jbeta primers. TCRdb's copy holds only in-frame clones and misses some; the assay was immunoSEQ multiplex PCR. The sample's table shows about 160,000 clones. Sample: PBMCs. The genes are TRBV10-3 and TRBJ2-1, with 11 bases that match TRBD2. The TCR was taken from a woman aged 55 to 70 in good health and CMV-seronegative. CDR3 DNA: TGTGCCATCAGTGAGTTGACTAGCGGGGACAATGAGCAGTTCTTC. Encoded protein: CAISELTSGDNEQFF.